A single sample is the source of the 27 T cell receptor beta chains below, sequenced in a study of response to subunit inactivated influenza vaccine. TCRdb re-derived calls from the RT-PCR reads in MiXCR, one entry per CDR3 protein. The sample has about 800,000 distinct CDR3 sequences; 21% are singletons. The sequencing here drew on PBMCs from blood, taken approximately 5 days after vaccination. These receptors all come from a man between 50 and 59 years old who received an inactivated influenza vaccine.

This clonotype was detected a few times. The chain employs TRBV5-1 and TRBJ2-2, with 8 bases aligning to TRBD2. The CDR3 is 16 residues long. Germline CDR1 SGHRS, CDR2 YFSETQ. V lost 7 bases, J lost 3 bases, and 11 bases stayed unmatched. This chain's CDR3 is CASSSGGMVDTGELFF. In nucleotides, the CDR3 is TGCGCCAGCTCGAGCGGGGGTATGGTCGACACCGGGGAGCTGTTTTTT.

Comment on this clonotype: Its ends do not fully match the called genes, so a read error is possible. This rearrangement joins TRBV7-7 to TRBJ2-7, with a tentative D call TRBD1 (6 bases). The CDR3 length is 15 residues. Germline assignment: CDR1 SSHAT and CDR2 FNYEAQ (reference sequence). This CDR3 reads CASSIPGQPSDEQYF. CDR3 sequence (DNA): TGTGCTAGCAGCATACCTGGACAGCCTTCTGATGAGCAGTACTTC.

The rearrangement joins TRBV11-3 to TRBJ2-7; unclear D gene. This CDR3 is built from 14 residues. Germline V gives CDR1 SGHNT, CDR2 YENEEA. Trimming removed 7 bases at V and 2 bases at J, with 15 bases between. The CDR3 coding sequence is TGTGCCAGCACCCCGAGGCTATTTACCTACGAGCAGTACTTC. This sequence encodes CASTPRLFTYEQYF.

This clonotype has only a few counts. The chain couples TRBV5-1 to TRBJ2-1; TRBD1 aligns across 7 bases. Germline loops: CDR1 SGHRS, CDR2 YFSETQ. This CDR3 contains 17 residues. After removal of 3 bases from V and 0 bases from J, the junction contained 9 bases not matched to a gene. CDR3 in DNA: TGCGCCAGCAGCTCGAACAGGGGCAGCGGCTCCTACAATGAGCAGTTCTTC. This translates into CASSSNRGSGSYNEQFF.

The chain joins TRBV5-1 to TRBJ2-3, with a tentative D call TRBD2 (6 bases). Trimming stripped 5 bases from V and 10 bases from J, with 23 bases between. CDR3 size: 15 residues. Looked up from germline, CDR1 is SGHRS and CDR2 is YFSETQ. Here the CDR3 DNA reads TGCGCCAGCAGGGTGGCTAGCGTCGGACCAATTTCGCAGTATTTT. Its protein product is CASRVASVGPISQYF.

This clonotype was seen a few times. This chain joins TRBV2 and TRBJ2-7; TRBD1 agrees at 8 bases. J gave up 7 bases and V 4 bases, and 18 bases lay outside the gene matches. CDR3 size: 17 residues. Germline-derived CDR1 and CDR2 are SNHLY and FYNNEI. CDR3 DNA sequence: TGTGCCAGCAGTGGGGGTACAGGGGGTTTTAACGGAAGTGAGCAGTACTTC. Protein product: CASSGGTGGFNGSEQYF.

This clonotype appeared many times. The rearrangement uses TRBV11-2 and TRBJ2-1; 8 bases map to TRBD2. Germline CDR1 SGHAT, CDR2 FQNNGV. The CDR3 contains 16 residues. With V trimmed by 6 bases and J by 8 bases, 15 bases remained unmatched. CDR3 in amino acids: CASSTSGTRRYDEQFF. As DNA, the CDR3 is TGTGCCAGCAGTACCTCCGGGACTAGACGGTACGATGAGCAGTTCTTC.

The table lists this clonotype with a few counts. This chain uses TRBV20-1 with TRBJ2-1, with D perhaps matching TRBD2 (6 bases). With 0 bases removed from V and 5 bases from J, the gap between germline ends came to 17 bases. The CDR3 loop spans 16 amino acids. Germline V gene data show CDR1 as DFQATT and CDR2 as SNEGSKA (reference sequence). CDR3 sequence: CSAREGSASVHNEQFF. CDR3 bases: TGCAGTGCTAGAGAGGGGTCGGCTAGCGTCCACAATGAGCAGTTCTTC.

The chain joins TRBV7-6 to TRBJ1-1, with 9 bases fitting TRBD1. Germline CDR1 reads SGHVS; CDR2 reads FNYEAQ. The CDR3 has 17 residues. Trimming removed 3 bases from V and 4 bases from J; junction bases left unmatched: 12. This chain's CDR3 is CASSFVTGGGGSTEAFF. CDR3 in DNA: TGTGCCAGCAGCTTTGTGACAGGGGGTGGGGGAAGCACTGAAGCTTTCTTT.

The chain joins TRBV12-3 or TRBV12-4 to TRBJ2-7; D is perhaps TRBD1 or TRBD2 (7 bases each). The V and J ends lost 2 bases and 2 bases respectively, with 10 bases between them. CDR3 length equals 14 residues. CDR3 sequence: CASSLQGGAYEQYF. CDR3 DNA sequence: TGTGCCAGCAGTTTACAGGGGGGGGCCTACGAGCAGTACTTC.

The V gene is TRBV20-1, the J gene TRBJ2-7, with D maybe TRBD2 (5 bases). This CDR3 is 12 amino acids long. In germline, CDR1 is DFQATT, CDR2 SNEGSKA (reference sequence). The ends were cut back, 2 bases at V and 3 bases at J, with 8 bases in the middle. CDR3 DNA: TGCAGTGCTAGACGCGGAGGCTACGAGCAGTACTTC. Amino acids: CSARRGGYEQYF.

As DNA, the CDR3 is TGTGCCAGCAGTCGACTCATCAACTATGGCTACACCTTC. This translates into CASSRLINYGYTF. The rearrangement joins TRBV12-3 or TRBV12-4 to TRBJ1-2; the D is unclear. The V and J ends lost 5 bases and 2 bases respectively, with 9 bases between them. The CDR3 sequence is 13 residues long.

This clonotype was counted ten times or more. V gene TRBV12-3 or TRBV12-4 combines with J gene TRBJ2-1, with D possibly being TRBD1 (6 bases). This CDR3 has 12 amino acids. Trimming stripped 6 bases from V and 6 bases from J, with 9 bases between. CDR3: CASRQTGNEQFF. The CDR3 coding sequence is TGTGCCAGCAGACAGACAGGCAATGAGCAGTTCTTC.

V and J are TRBV7-2 and TRBJ2-2; D remains unclear. V was shortened by 2 bases and J by 2 bases, with 9 bases between the two germline ends. CDR1 is SGHTA, CDR2 FQGNSA, per germline. The CDR3 has 15 residues. The CDR3 reads CASSLLGFNTGELFF. For the CDR3, the DNA is TGTGCCAGCAGCTTACTGGGCTTTAACACCGGGGAGCTGTTTTTT. Combining the CDR3 with reference TRBV7-2 and TRBJ2-2 gives the whole variable domain GAGVSQSPSNKVTEKGKDVELRCDPISGHTALYWYRQSLGQGLEFLIYFQGNSAPDKSGLPSDRFSAERTGGSVSTLTIQRTQQEDSAVYLCASSLLGFNTGELFFGEGSRLTVL.

This clonotype has a handful of counts. The genes are TRBV7-2 and TRBJ2-5; the match to TRBD2 covers 11 bases. Trimming took 4 bases from V and 3 from J; bases not matched to a gene: 7. Germline lookup yields CDR1 SGHTA and CDR2 FQGNSA. The CDR3 has 16 residues. The CDR3 here is CASSSFSGGAKETQYF. The CDR3 DNA follows: TGTGCCAGCAGCTCGTTTAGCGGGGGGGCGAAAGAGACCCAGTACTTC.

This clonotype has just a few counts. The chain recombines TRBV4-1 with TRBJ2-3; no definite D call. The germline CDR1 and CDR2 sequences are MGHRA and YSYEKL. V was cut by 0 bases and J by 6 bases, with 7 bases left in between. This CDR3 has 13 residues. DNA for the CDR3: TGCGCCAGCAGCCAAGAGAGAAGGGATACGCAGTATTTT. Residues: CASSQERRDTQYF.

The V call is TRBV4-1, the J call TRBJ2-1, with D tentatively TRBD1 or TRBD2 (5 bases each). This CDR3 is 14 amino acids long. With 4 bases removed from V and 4 bases from J, the gap between germline ends came to 11 bases. Germline V gene data show CDR1 as MGHRA and CDR2 as YSYEKL. CDR3 in amino acids: CASSPGDGYNEQFF. CDR3 DNA: TGCGCCAGCAGCCCTGGGGACGGGTACAATGAGCAGTTCTTC.

The chain has TRBV12-3 or TRBV12-4 and TRBJ2-2; 7 nucleotides align to TRBD1. The CDR3 length is 14 residues. The V gene end was trimmed by 6 bases and the J gene end by 7 bases; junction bases not matched to a gene: 8. CDR3 protein: CASSPTGVDGELFF. As DNA, the CDR3 is TGTGCCAGCAGCCCTACAGGGGTGGACGGGGAGCTGTTTTTT.

This clonotype turned up a few times. The chain couples TRBV7-9 to TRBJ2-3, with 7 bases lining up with TRBD2. The germline V gene has CDR1 SEHNR and CDR2 FQNEAQ (reference sequence). The V and J ends lost 7 bases and 6 bases, in that order; junction bases with no gene match: 13. The CDR3 consists of 15 residues. As DNA, the CDR3 is TGTGCCAGCATCTTTGTCGGGGGGTTAGCTGATACGCAGTATTTT. This sequence encodes CASIFVGGLADTQYF.

This clonotype was seen a few times. Written as DNA, the CDR3 is TGTGCCAGCAGGGACCGGGCCCCGAACACTGAAGCTTTCTTT. Protein product: CASRDRAPNTEAFF. The chain joins TRBV6-1 to TRBJ1-1; D is uncertain. The CDR3 runs 14 residues. Germline CDR1 is MNHNS and CDR2 is SASEGT. Trimming removed 6 bases from V and 1 base from J, with 12 bases in between.

The CDR3 loop reads CASSHLRYRDHIQETQYF. In DNA, the CDR3 is TGTGCCAGCAGCCACCTAAGGTACAGGGATCATATCCAAGAGACCCAGTACTTC. The genes are TRBV6-2 or TRBV6-3 and TRBJ2-5; the D gene is possibly TRBD1 (6 bases). This CDR3 contains 18 residues. The germline V gene has CDR1 MNHEY and CDR2 SVGEGT. With 6 bases removed from V and 1 base from J, the gap between germline ends came to 24 bases.

The rearrangement joins TRBV12-3 or TRBV12-4 to TRBJ2-3; 9 bases agree with TRBD2. This CDR3 has 16 amino acids. J lost 2 bases, V lost 3 bases, and 6 bases had no gene match. In nucleotides, the CDR3 is TGTGCCAGCAGTTTCCAAGCGGGGGGCCTCACAGATACGCAGTATTTT. Amino acid sequence: CASSFQAGGLTDTQYF.

The chain uses TRBV28 and TRBJ1-5; weak D call: TRBD1 (6 bases). The CDR3 runs to 15 residues. The ends were cut back, 8 bases at V and 6 bases at J, with 20 bases in the middle. Germline-derived CDR1 and CDR2 are MDHEN and SYDVKM. The CDR3 is CASSAPGAGSQPQHF. CDR3 bases: TGTGCCAGCTCCGCCCCGGGGGCCGGTAGTCAGCCCCAGCATTTT.

This clonotype was seen many times. The gene calls are TRBV27 and TRBJ2-1; weak D call: TRBD2 (7 bases). Germline values: CDR1 MNHEY, CDR2 SMNVEV (reference sequence). Trimming stripped 2 bases from V and 3 bases from J, with 17 bases between. This CDR3 contains 17 residues. CDR3 bases: TGTGCCAGCAGTTTAAATTGGCCGGGGGGCGGCTACAATGAGCAGTTCTTC. Its translation is CASSLNWPGGGYNEQFF.

This clonotype was counted ten times or more. The chain joins TRBV20-1 to TRBJ1-1, with D possibly TRBD1 on 5 matching bases. The CDR3 is made up of 15 amino acids. The V end was cut by 5 bases, the J end by 3 bases, with 19 bases between. CDR1 DFQATT and CDR2 SNEGSKA come from the germline V gene (reference sequence). In nucleotides, the CDR3 is TGCAGTGCTGCGAACTTCGGGACCGGCCACACTGAAGCTTTCTTT. Amino acids: CSAANFGTGHTEAFF.

The chain carries TRBV6-1 and TRBJ2-1, with 7 bases fitting TRBD2. J was trimmed by 2 bases and V by 2 bases; bases with no gene match: 3. Germline V gene sequence: CDR1 MNHNS, CDR2 SASEGT. The CDR3 sequence is 15 residues long. Here the CDR3 DNA reads TGTGCCAGCAGTGAACTAGCGGCTACCTACAATGAGCAGTTCTTC. The encoded protein is CASSELAATYNEQFF.

This clonotype turned up a few times. The chain couples TRBV20-1 to TRBJ2-4, with D perhaps assigned TRBD1 or TRBD2 (5 bases each). CDR3 length equals 15 residues. Deletions cut 6 bases from V and 0 bases from J, with 15 bases between. Germline-derived CDR1 and CDR2 are DFQATT and SNEGSKA (reference sequence). CDR3 DNA sequence: TGCAGTGCAGGCGAGGGGTTCGGAGCCAAAAACATTCAGTACTTC. As protein: CSAGEGFGAKNIQYF.